This T cell receptor (beta chain) emerged from a study of blood T cells in healthy people across ages. Regarding this clonotype: What it binds is not known.

Study-wide results and caveats: A conclusive naive versus antigen-experienced comparison was prevented by the unsorted PBMCs. Strongly correlated with naive T cell percentage was TCR beta diversity.

Donors were healthy Caucasian individuals from Russia aged about 6 to 95. Then a second PCR, running about 6 to 12 cycles, was carried out with a sample-barcoded 5' primer and a J-beta primer mix. Sequencing yielded, for each sample, at least 2.5 million paired-end reads carrying CDR3. From the 5' RACE reads, TCRdb called clonotypes with MiXCR, one entry per CDR3 protein. The sample has about 810,000 distinct CDR3 sequences, roughly 35% seen once. This TCR was recovered from a man younger than 35 in good health. The sample consisted of blood.

The CDR3 sequence is CASSLPRTSGSTDTQYF. CDR3 nucleotide sequence: TGTGCCAGCAGCTTACCCCGGACTAGCGGTAGCACAGATACGCAGTATTTT. This chain connects TRBV7-2 to TRBJ2-3, with 10 bases that match TRBD2. Germline V gives CDR1 SGHTA, CDR2 FQGNSA. The CDR3 has 17 residues. Trimming removed 2 bases from V and 0 bases from J; junction bases left unmatched: 5.